This T cell receptor (beta chain) was documented in a study of spatial heterogeneity in lung cancer. Whole-study context: In the raw reads, each unique TCR and UMI combination was present more than ten times on average.

Trimming took 3 bases from V and 2 from J; bases not matched to a gene: 9. The CDR3 is 16 amino acids. The germline gives CDR1 DFQATT, CDR2 SNEGSKA (reference sequence). This clonotype is labeled large. The antigen is not known. Individually, TCR cDNA molecules were each labelled with a unique molecular identifier. TCRdb re-analysed the 5' RACE reads in MiXCR, keeping a single row per CDR3 protein. The sample shows 2,500 to 3,500 distinct CDR3 sequences, roughly a quarter of them seen only once. Study-level findings and limits: The study found that expanded intratumoral alpha and beta TCR counts tracked tumor mutation counts.

The time point: sample taken at primary tumor resection. There were 72 donors, all of them untreated patients with early-stage non-small cell lung cancer. Whole RNA obtained from tumor, nontumor lung or frozen PBMC underwent sequencing without sorting. Source: lung tumor tissue, taken at surgery. This receptor was obtained from a female donor with early-stage non-small cell lung cancer. The rearrangement links TRBV20-1 to TRBJ2-3; 9 nucleotides agree with TRBD2. The CDR3 DNA reads TGCAGTGCTAGGTTCGGGCTAGCGGGATACACAGATACGCAGTATTTT. Its protein product is CSARFGLAGYTDTQYF.